One and the same sample provided the 19 T cell receptor beta chains below, sequenced in a study of OX40 agonist ivuxolimab in advanced cancers. Profiled with immunoSEQ multiplex PCR; TCRdb holds only in-frame clones, not every one. This sample has roughly 55,000 clones, with approximately 80% found just once. This specimen consisted of CD4+ or CD8+ T cells sorted from blood, obtained in a trial of the OX40 agonist ivuxolimab. The receptors stem from an adult with an advanced solid tumor such as melanoma, head and neck, liver or kidney cancer.

V gene TRBV7-2 combines with J gene TRBJ1-4; 7 nucleotides align to TRBD1. Trimming took 0 bases from V and 2 from J; bases not matched to a gene: 3. The germline V gene has CDR1 SGHTA and CDR2 FQGNSA. This CDR3 spans 16 amino acids. Here the CDR3 reads CASSLAGGGTNEKLFF. DNA for the CDR3: TGTGCCAGCAGCTTAGCAGGGGGCGGGACTAATGAAAAACTGTTTTTT. Together with reference TRBV7-2 and TRBJ1-4, the CDR3 gives the full variable domain: GAGVSQSPSNKVTEKGKDVELRCDPISGHTALYWYRQSLGQGLEFLIYFQGNSAPDKSGLPSDRFSAERTGGSVSTLTIQRTQQEDSAVYLCASSLAGGGTNEKLFFGSGTQLSVL.

This clone was recorded only once. J is TRBJ1-1 and V is TRBV5-4; tentative D call: TRBD1 (5 bases). The CDR3 runs to 14 residues. Trimming took off 4 bases at V and 1 base at J, with 11 bases between the two ends. CDR1 SGHNT and CDR2 YYREEE come from the germline V gene (reference sequence). CDR3 amino acids: CASSLRQKNTEAFF. Here the CDR3 DNA reads TGTGCCAGCAGCCTCAGACAGAAGAACACTGAAGCTTTCTTT.

This clone was counted once. The V call is TRBV7-9, the J call TRBJ1-5, with D unclear. CDR3 size: 14 residues. V was pared by 1 base and J by 6 bases, with 10 bases between. Germline V gene lookup returns CDR1 SEHNR and CDR2 FQNEAQ (reference sequence). This chain's CDR3 is CASSLGSQAQPQHF. In DNA form, the CDR3 reads TGTGCCAGCAGCTTAGGGAGTCAGGCTCAGCCCCAGCATTTT.

The chain joins TRBV14 to TRBJ1-1; 10 nucleotides align to TRBD1. Trimming took 3 bases from V and 5 from J; bases not matched to a gene: 6. CDR3 length equals 15 residues. Germline CDR1 SGHDN, CDR2 FVKESK. CDR3 coding DNA: TGTGCCAGCAGCCAGATCGGGACAGGGGAGACTGAAGCTTTCTTT. Translation: CASSQIGTGETEAFF.

J is TRBJ1-1 and V is TRBV30, with a possible D match to TRBD1 (5 bases). There are 14 residues in the CDR3. Germline V CDR1 and CDR2: GTSNPN, SVGIG (reference sequence). The CDR3 DNA sequence: TGTGCTCTAAGAGGGGCAAACCGGGCCACTGAAGCTTTCTTT. It specifies CALRGANRATEAFF.

The V call is TRBV2, the J call TRBJ1-5; D is uncertain. This CDR3 has 12 residues. The germline CDR1 and CDR2 sequences are SNHLY and FYNNEI. V lost 6 bases, J lost 9 bases, and 12 bases lay in between. CDR3 DNA sequence: TGTGCCAGCAGGGCAATGACGGGGCCCCAGCATTTT. Translated, it gives CASRAMTGPQHF.

The chain has TRBV6-5 and TRBJ2-1; TRBD2 matches 10 bases. The CDR3 length is 13 residues. Germline trimming cut 3 bases from V and 10 bases from J; bases unmatched to any gene: 3. Germline CDR1 reads MNHEY; CDR2 reads SVGAGI. The CDR3 sequence is CASSYSGGTEQFF. DNA of the CDR3: TGTGCCAGCAGTTATAGCGGGGGGACAGAGCAGTTCTTC.

In the case of this clone: The same CDR3 can be traced to other DNA sequences in this sample. V gene TRBV5-1 combines with J gene TRBJ1-3; D call uncertain. Germline CDR1 SGHRS, CDR2 YFSETQ. Trimming cost V 2 bases and J 0 bases, with 9 bases left between them. There are 15 residues in the CDR3. CDR3: CASSFYGDSGNTIYF. The CDR3 DNA reads TGCGCCAGCAGCTTTTATGGGGACTCTGGAAACACCATATATTTT.

For the CDR3, the DNA is TGTGCCAGTAGCCGAGGAAGGCTGTTTTTT. Protein sequence: CASSRGRLFF. The chain carries TRBV19 and TRBJ2-2; D call uncertain. Germline V lookup: CDR1 LNHDA, CDR2 SQIVND (reference sequence). There are 10 residues in the CDR3. The V and J ends lost 6 bases and 13 bases respectively, with 9 bases between them.

In this sample, this clone turned up once. The rearrangement uses TRBV7-6 and TRBJ2-1; weak D call: TRBD2 (6 bases). The germline CDR1 and CDR2 sequences are SGHVS and FNYEAQ. Trimming shortened V by 6 bases and J by 2 bases, and 14 bases separated the two germline ends. CDR3 size: 15 residues. CDR3 sequence (DNA): TGTGCCAGCAGTTCCAGCGGGTTCACCTACAATGAGCAGTTCTTC. Translating gives CASSSSGFTYNEQFF.

This chain joins TRBV7-2 and TRBJ2-3, with D possibly TRBD1 on 6 matching bases. CDR1 and CDR2 from the germline V gene are SGHTA and FQGNSA. The CDR3 has 16 residues. Trimming removed 4 bases from V and 2 bases from J, with 16 bases in between. The CDR3 DNA follows: TGTGCCAGCAGCTCAAAACAGGGTTCCCCCACAGATACGCAGTATTTT. Encoded protein: CASSSKQGSPTDTQYF.

This sequence joins TRBV6-5 and TRBJ1-2; D perhaps matches TRBD1 (5 bases). V dropped 2 bases and J dropped 6 bases, with 10 bases sitting between them. The germline V gene encodes CDR1 MNHEY and CDR2 SVGAGI. The CDR3 totals 13 residues. The CDR3 bases are TGTGCCAGCAGTTACGACCGGACAAATGGCTACACCTTC. Translated, it gives CASSYDRTNGYTF.

The chain uses TRBV4-3 and TRBJ1-2, with 12 bases aligning to TRBD1. The germline CDR1 and CDR2 sequences are LGHNA and YSLEER. The CDR3 sequence is 17 residues long. After removal of 1 base from V and 2 bases from J, the junction contained 5 bases not matched to a gene. The CDR3 nucleotides read TGCGCCAGCAGCCAAGGAGGGACAGGGGGCGGGAACTATGGCTACACCTTC. Translating it yields CASSQGGTGGGNYGYTF.

The V call is TRBV7-6, the J call TRBJ2-7; 11 nucleotides agree with TRBD1. The germline V gene has CDR1 SGHVS and CDR2 FNYEAQ. Trimming removed 5 bases from V and 11 bases from J; junction bases left unmatched: 5. The length of the CDR3 is 12 residues. CDR3 sequence (DNA): TGTGCCAGCAGCAGGACAGGGGGCGAAAAGTACTTC. Amino acids: CASSRTGGEKYF.

This chain joins TRBV18 and TRBJ2-6, with D perhaps being TRBD1 or TRBD2 (7 bases each). The CDR3 extends over 17 amino acids. The V end lost 2 bases, the J end lost 4 bases, and 15 bases lay between the germline ends. From germline, CDR1 is KGHSH and CDR2 LQKENI. CDR3 in amino acids: CASSPVAGGAGANVLTF. CDR3 bases: TGTGCCAGCTCACCAGTCGCAGGGGGGGCCGGGGCCAACGTCCTGACTTTC.

The chain carries TRBV28 and TRBJ1-3; a possible D gene is TRBD1 (5 bases). CDR1 and CDR2 from the germline V gene are MDHEN and SYDVKM. CDR3 length equals 16 residues. The germline V and J ends were trimmed by 5 bases and 0 bases, with 14 bases remaining between them. CDR3 sequence: CASSGRDASSGNTIYF. In DNA form, the CDR3 reads TGTGCCAGCAGTGGCCGGGACGCCAGCTCTGGAAACACCATATATTTT.

V gene TRBV5-6 combines with J gene TRBJ1-3; D perhaps matches TRBD1 (6 bases). Germline loops: CDR1 SGHDT, CDR2 YYEEEE. CDR3 length: 15 amino acids. With 2 bases removed from V and 3 bases from J, the gap between germline ends came to 12 bases. In DNA form, the CDR3 reads TGTGCCAGCAGCTTCTTCGGGGGCAGTGGAAACACCATATATTTT. This translates into CASSFFGGSGNTIYF.

V usage is TRBV28 and J usage is TRBJ2-1; either TRBD1 or TRBD2 may fit D (5 bases each). This CDR3 region has 18 residues. Per germline, CDR1 MDHEN and CDR2 SYDVKM. Trimming stripped 3 bases from V and 1 base from J, with 19 bases between. CDR3 protein: CASSFEGPQVGSYNEQFF. The CDR3 coding sequence is TGTGCCAGCAGTTTTGAGGGGCCACAGGTCGGATCCTACAATGAGCAGTTCTTC.

This clone was picked up one time. The chain has TRBV6-1 and TRBJ1-1; a weak D match, TRBD1 (6 bases). The germline V and J ends were trimmed by 4 bases and 1 base, with 10 bases remaining between them. CDR1 and CDR2 (germline): MNHNS, SASEGT. The CDR3 is made up of 14 amino acids. The CDR3 sequence is CASSGQQGNTEAFF. For the CDR3, the DNA is TGTGCCAGCAGTGGCCAACAGGGGAACACTGAAGCTTTCTTT.